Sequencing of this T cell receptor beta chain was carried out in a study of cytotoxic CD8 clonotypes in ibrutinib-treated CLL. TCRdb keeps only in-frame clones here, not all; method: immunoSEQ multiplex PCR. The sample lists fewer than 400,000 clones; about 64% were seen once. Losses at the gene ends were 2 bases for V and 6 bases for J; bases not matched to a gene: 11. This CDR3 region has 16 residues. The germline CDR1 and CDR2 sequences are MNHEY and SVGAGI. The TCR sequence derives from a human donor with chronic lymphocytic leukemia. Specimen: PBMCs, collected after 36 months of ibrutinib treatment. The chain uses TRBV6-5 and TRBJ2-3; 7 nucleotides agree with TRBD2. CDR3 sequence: CASSYPGRGSQDTQYF. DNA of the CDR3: TGTGCCAGCAGTTACCCAGGGCGGGGGAGTCAGGATACGCAGTATTTT.